The 10 T cell receptor beta chains below all came from one sample that was sequenced in a study of shared clonotypes between healthy human individuals. Sequencing was performed with immunoSEQ multiplex PCR; in TCRdb, only in-frame clones are kept and a portion is missing. Among 950,000 to 1,200,000 clones listed, 70% to 80% were seen once. The sequencing input was memory CD4+ T cells from PBMCs. The subset denotes: CD45RA-negative fraction. The receptors here all came from a man between 18 and 29 years old in good health. Some clones in this sample may be carry-over from other donors' samples.

The chain is built from TRBV4-3 and TRBJ2-2, with TRBD1 identical over 7 bases. CDR3 length: 14 amino acids. Germline CDR1 LGHNA, CDR2 YSLEER. With V trimmed by 5 bases and J by 4 bases, 4 bases remained unmatched. This chain's CDR3 is CASSVRDSTGELFF. In DNA form, the CDR3 reads TGCGCCAGCAGCGTCCGGGACAGCACCGGGGAGCTGTTTTTT.

The genes are TRBV28 and TRBJ2-3; 8 bases align to TRBD1. This CDR3 has 14 amino acids. V was clipped by 6 bases and J by 5 bases; unmatched bases: 7. The germline V gene has CDR1 MDHEN and CDR2 SYDVKM. CDR3 sequence reads: CASSAPGGRDTQYF. DNA for the CDR3: TGTGCCAGCAGCGCCCCAGGGGGCCGAGATACGCAGTATTTT.

This clone was observed a handful of times. The chain links TRBV30 to TRBJ1-1, with TRBD1 as a possible D gene (5 bases). The germline CDR1 and CDR2 sequences are GTSNPN and SVGIG (reference sequence). This CDR3 is 10 amino acids long. The V gene lost 4 bases and the J gene lost 9 bases, with 9 bases spanning the gap. The CDR3 loop is CAWMGPQAFF. DNA for the CDR3: TGTGCCTGGATGGGACCTCAAGCTTTCTTT.

The table lists this clone with a few counts. The chain combines TRBV10-1 with TRBJ2-1, with 11 bases lining up with TRBD2. Trimming took 4 bases from V and 5 from J; bases not matched to a gene: 4. Germline V gene lookup returns CDR1 WNHNN and CDR2 SYGVQD (reference sequence). The CDR3 has 15 residues. CDR3 bases: TGCGCCAGCAGTGTTAGCGGGAGGGGTAACAATGAGCAGTTCTTC. As protein: CASSVSGRGNNEQFF.

This clone was seen only a few times. In the same sample, other DNA sequences code for this CDR3. The V gene is TRBV20-1, the J gene TRBJ2-5; unclear D gene. From germline, CDR1 is DFQATT and CDR2 SNEGSKA (reference sequence). V was clipped by 1 base and J by 3 bases, with 3 bases between them. The CDR3 runs to 11 residues. Written as DNA, the CDR3 is TGCAGTGCTAGAGCGGAAGAGACCCAGTACTTC. This translates into CSARAEETQYF.

This clone came up a few times. The chain has TRBV28 and TRBJ1-3; D is unresolved. Trimming removed 4 bases at V and 1 base at J, with 11 bases between. CDR3 length: 15 amino acids. Germline V gene data show CDR1 as MDHEN and CDR2 as SYDVKM. The CDR3 bases are TGTGCCAGCAGTTCACCCGGGCTATCTGGAAACACCATATATTTT. Translation: CASSSPGLSGNTIYF.

V is TRBV5-1 and J is TRBJ1-3; no firm D call. The germline V gene encodes CDR1 SGHRS and CDR2 YFSETQ. Trimming stripped 3 bases from V and 0 bases from J, with 16 bases between. The CDR3 is 17 amino acids. As DNA, the CDR3 is TGCGCCAGCAGCTCGGACGGATCCAACCGCTCTGGAAACACCATATATTTT. Its translation: CASSSDGSNRSGNTIYF.

The rearrangement links TRBV4-1 to TRBJ2-3; TRBD2 agrees at 8 bases. The CDR3 extends over 16 amino acids. Per germline, CDR1 MGHRA and CDR2 YSYEKL. V gave up 4 bases and J gave up 0 bases; unmatched junction bases: 6. The CDR3 DNA sequence: TGCGCCAGCAGCCTGCAACTAGCGGAGAGCACAGATACGCAGTATTTT. This codes for CASSLQLAESTDTQYF.

Here the CDR3 reads CASRKPAGGEKLFF. The CDR3 DNA follows: TGTGCCAGCAGGAAGCCGGCGGGCGGAGAAAAACTGTTTTTT. The V gene is TRBV7-9, the J gene TRBJ1-4; no reliable D call. The V gene's germline CDR1 is SEHNR and CDR2 FQNEAQ (reference sequence). The CDR3 covers 14 residues. Trimming left V 6 bases short and J 8 bases short, with 16 bases between.

This clone appeared once. V gene TRBV7-2 combines with J gene TRBJ1-1; TRBD1 might be the D (5 bases). The CDR3 is 14 amino acids. The ends were cut back, 5 bases at V and 6 bases at J, with 16 bases in the middle. In germline, CDR1 is SGHTA, CDR2 FQGNSA. The CDR3 bases are TGTGCCAGCAGCCCCTACAGTCAGGGCGCTGAAGCTTTCTTT. This encodes CASSPYSQGAEAFF.